This T cell receptor beta chain was captured by sequencing in a study of blood T cell repertoires in COVID-19 (dated by TCRdb to about 2020). Regarding the complete study: Samples from collaborators originated in the United States, Italy and Spain and spanned both the acute and convalescent phases of COVID-19. The prospective study material was composed of cDNA or gDNA derived from T cells, B-cell-depleted T cells, or PBMCs. Deeply sampled blood TCRbeta repertoires from subjects exposed to, actively infected with, or recovered from COVID-19 were included in the dataset. The repertoires were made available in a free public database intended to serve as a resource for research on the immune response to SARS-CoV-2. Samples were obtained from the ongoing ImmuneRACE study (first 160 participants) and from over 1,000 subjects provided by 6 global collaborators. Nearly every sample came with metadata listing a de-identified subject ID, COVID-19 status, age in years and sex. Where available, HLA class I and class II types were obtained from metadata supplied by the sample provider rather than from assay-based typing. Results and caveats for the whole study, not just this receptor: How much clinical and demographic metadata was included differed by source and by participant, and the metadata was provided uncurated.

The collaborating institutions used their own protocols to collect whole blood in K2EDTA tubes. For TCRbeta analysis, collaborators shipped samples as frozen whole blood, isolated PBMCs, or DNA extracted from either of those sample types. TCRbeta CDR3 regions were amplified from genomic DNA using the immunoSEQ Assay, a bias-controlled multiplex PCR. Per the authors' processing: The number of nucleated cells in each sample was estimated from the amplification of reference gene primers within the assay. Sequence reads were collapsed and filtered to measure the absolute abundance of every unique TCRbeta CDR3 rearrangement. For each sample, productive Simpson clonality was calculated as the square root of Simpson's diversity index over productive rearrangements. The immuneACCESS repertoire file appears here via TCRdb, limited to in-frame rearrangements. These files lack a portion of the clones; in checked studies, under half of the deficit traces to unresolved V genes, and the cause of the others is not known. That table gives V, J and clone size, and the DNA gave D and trimming. The sample yields more than 85,000 clones; less than 85% were counted once. The ten largest make up roughly a sixth of the sample.

A word on this clone: Its target antigen remains unknown. No per-base quality is available; no much larger clone lies one base away.

The CDR3, from cysteine to phenylalanine, totals 16 residues. The only DNA kept is the CDR3, 48 bases in frame from the first base. A distance of 12 bases separates the germline ends of V and J, which lose 4 bases and 0 bases respectively. The germline V gene gives CDR1 as MGHRA and CDR2 as YSYEKL. The chain uses TRBV4-1 and TRBJ1-4; there is no confident call for the D gene. The sequence came from a woman aged 55 to 70 with acute or convalescent COVID-19. Sequencing input: peripheral blood. The nucleotide sequence is given as TGCGCCAGCAGCCGAATTCCAGGTGCAACTAATGAAAAACTGTTTTTT. It specifies CASSRIPGATNEKLFF.